The sequence of this TCR beta chain was determined in a study of blood T cell repertoires in COVID-19 (dated by TCRdb to the early 2020s). With respect to the entire study: The collaborator samples originated in the United States, Italy and Spain and spanned the acute and convalescent phases of COVID-19. The prospective study material was composed of cDNA or gDNA derived from T cells, B-cell-depleted T cells, or PBMCs. Deeply sampled blood TCRbeta repertoires from subjects exposed to, actively infected with, or recovered from COVID-19 were included in the dataset. The repertoires were released in a freely available public database meant as a resource for research on the immune response to SARS-CoV-2. The samples were drawn from the first 160 participants of the ongoing ImmuneRACE study and from roughly 1,300 subjects provided by 6 global collaborators. The sample metadata nearly always contained a de-identified subject ID, COVID-19 status, age in years and sex. Where available, HLA class I and class II types were taken from metadata supplied by the sample provider and were not determined by assay-based typing.

Study-level results and caveats: The quantity of clinical and demographic metadata differed by source and by participant and was supplied without curation.

Cut back by 6 bases and 4 bases, the V and J ends lie 10 bases apart. The germline V gene encodes CDR1 MNHEY and CDR2 SMNVEV (reference sequence). From the cysteine through the phenylalanine, the CDR3 covers 13 amino acids. CDR3 DNA is the only sequence kept; it has 39 bases, read in frame from the first base. Each collaborating institution followed its own protocols to collect whole blood in K2EDTA tubes. For TCRbeta analysis, collaborators shipped samples in one of three forms: frozen whole blood, isolated PBMCs, or DNA extracted from either of those sample types. TCRbeta CDR3 regions were amplified from genomic DNA by means of the immunoSEQ Assay, a bias-controlled multiplex PCR. On the authors' methods: Within the assay, amplification of reference gene primers was used to estimate how many nucleated cells each sample contained. To quantify the absolute abundance of each unique TCRbeta CDR3 rearrangement, sequence reads were collapsed and filtered. For each sample, productive Simpson clonality was calculated by taking the square root of Simpson's diversity index across productive rearrangements. TCRdb took this table from immuneACCESS and kept in-frame rearrangements with V and J called. Such tables lack part of the clones; where checked against another copy, unresolved V genes explain under half of the gap, and the rest is unexplained. V, J and clone size reflect that table, while D and trimming were determined from the DNA. The table for this sample lists some 96,000 clones; 80% of them were counted only once. The top ten hold over 10% of the sample.

Remarks on this clone: Its specific antigen is unknown. One base away there is no much larger clone; base qualities are not given.

This clonotype was obtained from an older woman with acute or convalescent COVID-19. Sequencing used peripheral blood. The sequence is built from TRBV27 and TRBJ1-3, with the D gene not confidently named. The nucleotides read TGTGCCAGCAGGAGGGTAGGAGGAAACACCATATATTTT. Translated, this is CASRRVGGNTIYF.